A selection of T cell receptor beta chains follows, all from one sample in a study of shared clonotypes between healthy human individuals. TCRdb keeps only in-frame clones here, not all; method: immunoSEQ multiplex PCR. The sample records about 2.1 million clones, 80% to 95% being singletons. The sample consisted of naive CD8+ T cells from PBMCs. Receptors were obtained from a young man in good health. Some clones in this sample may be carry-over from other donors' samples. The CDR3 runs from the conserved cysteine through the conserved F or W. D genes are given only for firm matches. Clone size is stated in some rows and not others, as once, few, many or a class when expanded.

CASSSDVQDTSSYEQYF TGTGCCAGCAGTTCGGACGTCCAGGACACCAGCTCCTACGAGCAGTACTTC once TRBJ2-7 TRBV28 NA
CAKTPGQRHSGNTIYF TGTGCCAAAACGCCGGGACAGAGACATTCTGGAAACACCATATATTTT NA TRBJ1-3 TRBV2 TRBD1
CASSNLAESSYEQYF TGTGCCAGCAGTAATCTAGCGGAGAGCTCCTACGAGCAGTACTTC NA TRBJ2-7 TRBV27 TRBD2
CASGQQILVPEQYF TGTGCCAGCGGACAACAGATCTTGGTTCCCGAGCAGTACTTC NA TRBJ2-7 TRBV7-9 NA
CASSLAPYEQYF TGTGCCAGCAGCTTAGCACCCTACGAGCAGTACTTC few TRBJ2-7 TRBV7-9 NA
CSVRGAQGEQFF TGCAGCGTACGAGGGGCGCAGGGGGAGCAGTTCTTC NA TRBJ2-1 TRBV29-1 NA
CASSLFPLDRADEQFF TGTGCCAGCAGCTTATTCCCCTTAGACAGGGCCGATGAGCAGTTCTTC NA TRBJ2-1 TRBV7-3 TRBD1
CASTLPRTDTQYF TGTGCCAGCACCCTCCCCCGGACAGATACGCAGTATTTT NA TRBJ2-3 TRBV28 NA
CASNPRNARRTQYF TGTGCCAGCAATCCAAGAAACGCAAGACGGACCCAGTACTTC NA TRBJ2-5 TRBV28 NA
CASSDSAWGAGELFF TGTGCCAGCAGTGACTCTGCCTGGGGGGCCGGGGAGCTGTTTTTT NA TRBJ2-2 TRBV6-4 NA
CATSQGAKHGEKLFF TGTGCCACCAGCCAAGGCGCAAAGCACGGGGAAAAACTGTTTTTT NA TRBJ1-4 TRBV15 NA
CASSLWRANGAVYEQYF TGTGCCAGCAGTTTATGGCGAGCTAACGGGGCGGTCTACGAGCAGTACTTC NA TRBJ2-7 TRBV27 NA
CASSSVGNTIYF TGTGCCAGCAGCTCCGTGGGAAACACCATATATTTT NA TRBJ1-3 TRBV7-3 NA
CASSQYLQENTEAFF TGCGCCAGCAGCCAGTACCTTCAGGAGAACACTGAAGCTTTCTTT NA TRBJ1-1 TRBV4-1 NA
CASSLGRTRELTDTQYF TGTGCCAGCAGCTTAGGCAGGACTAGGGAGTTGACAGATACGCAGTATTTT once TRBJ2-3 TRBV11-2 TRBD2
CATSNSASYEQYF TGTGCCACCTCTAATTCGGCCTCCTACGAGCAGTACTTC once TRBJ2-7 TRBV7-9 NA
CASSLYLGTQSTDTQYF TGTGCCAGCAGCTTATACTTGGGGACGCAGAGCACAGATACGCAGTATTTT NA TRBJ2-3 TRBV13 NA
CASSPGRAGNEQFF TGTGCCAGCAGCCCGGGGCGGGCCGGGAATGAGCAGTTCTTC NA TRBJ2-1 TRBV7-9 NA
CAWSVRLRGNYGYTF TGTGCCTGGAGTGTACGCCTAAGGGGGAACTATGGCTACACCTTC NA TRBJ1-2 TRBV30 NA
CASSLASNPYEQYF TGTGCCAGTAGTCTAGCCTCTAACCCCTACGAGCAGTACTTC NA TRBJ2-7 TRBV19 NA
CASSLAAGGTDTQYF TGTGCCAGCAGCTTAGCAGCGGGGGGCACAGATACGCAGTATTTT NA TRBJ2-3 TRBV7-6 TRBD2
CASSSSVGEAPYEQYF TGTGCCAGCAGTTCTTCTGTGGGGGAGGCCCCCTACGAGCAGTACTTC NA TRBJ2-7 TRBV27 NA